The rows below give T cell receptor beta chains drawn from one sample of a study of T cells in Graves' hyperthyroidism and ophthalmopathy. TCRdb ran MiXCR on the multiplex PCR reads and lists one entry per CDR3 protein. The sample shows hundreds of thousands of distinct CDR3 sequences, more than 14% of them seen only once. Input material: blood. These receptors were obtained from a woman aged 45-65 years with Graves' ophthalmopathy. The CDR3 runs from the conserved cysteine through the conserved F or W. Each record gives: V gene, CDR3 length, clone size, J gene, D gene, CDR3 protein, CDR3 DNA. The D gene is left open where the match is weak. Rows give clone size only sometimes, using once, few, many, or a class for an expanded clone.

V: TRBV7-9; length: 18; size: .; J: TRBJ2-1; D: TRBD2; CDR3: CASSLTSGSSGSYNEQFF; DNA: TGTGCCAGCAGCCTAACTAGCGGGAGTTCCGGCTCCTACAATGAGCAGTTCTTC
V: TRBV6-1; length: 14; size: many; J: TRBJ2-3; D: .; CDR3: CASSDRQATDTQYF; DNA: TGTGCCAGCAGTGATAGGCAGGCTACAGATACGCAGTATTTT
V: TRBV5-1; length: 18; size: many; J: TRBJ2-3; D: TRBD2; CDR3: CASSLDPGGPPSTDTQYF; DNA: TGCGCCAGCAGCTTGGATCCGGGAGGGCCTCCTAGCACAGATACGCAGTATTTT
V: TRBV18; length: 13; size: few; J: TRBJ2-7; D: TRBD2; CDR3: CASSMSGTYEQYF; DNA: TGTGCCAGCTCAATGAGCGGGACCTACGAGCAGTACTTC
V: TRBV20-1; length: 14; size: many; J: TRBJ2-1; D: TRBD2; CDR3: CSARDRVGGDEQFF; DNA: TGCAGTGCTAGAGATCGGGTCGGGGGGGATGAGCAGTTCTTC
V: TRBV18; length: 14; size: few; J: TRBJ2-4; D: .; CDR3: CASSPDRTKNIQYF; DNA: TGTGCCAGCTCACCCGACAGAACCAAAAACATTCAGTACTTC
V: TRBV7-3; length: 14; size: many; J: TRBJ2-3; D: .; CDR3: CASSLDKGTDTQYF; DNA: TGTGCCAGCAGCTTAGACAAAGGCACAGATACGCAGTATTTT
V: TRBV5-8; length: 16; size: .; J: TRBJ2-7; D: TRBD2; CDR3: CASSRGLARAYYEQYF; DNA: TGTGCCAGCAGCCGGGGACTAGCTAGGGCCTACTACGAGCAGTACTTC
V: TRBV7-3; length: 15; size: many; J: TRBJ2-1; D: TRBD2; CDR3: CASSQSRGEGNEQFF; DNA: TGTGCCAGCAGCCAAAGTCGGGGGGAGGGAAATGAGCAGTTCTTC
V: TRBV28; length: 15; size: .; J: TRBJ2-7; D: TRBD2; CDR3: CASGVIAGGPREQYF; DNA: TGTGCCAGCGGTGTCATAGCGGGAGGGCCTCGAGAGCAGTACTTC
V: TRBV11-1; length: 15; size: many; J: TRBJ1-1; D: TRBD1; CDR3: CASSQGTGKSTEAFF; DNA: TGTGCCAGCAGCCAGGGGACAGGGAAATCCACTGAAGCTTTCTTT
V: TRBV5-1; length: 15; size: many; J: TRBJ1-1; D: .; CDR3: CASSLGRLGNTEAFF; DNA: TGCGCCAGCAGCTTGGGACGTCTTGGGAACACTGAAGCTTTCTTT
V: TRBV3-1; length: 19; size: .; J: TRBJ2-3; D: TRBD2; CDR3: CASRPYTSGSRVSTDTQYF; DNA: TGTGCCAGCAGACCCTATACTAGCGGGAGTAGAGTTTCCACAGATACGCAGTATTTT
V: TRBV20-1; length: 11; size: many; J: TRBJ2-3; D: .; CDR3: CSAIATDTQYF; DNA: TGCAGTGCTATCGCGACAGATACGCAGTATTTT
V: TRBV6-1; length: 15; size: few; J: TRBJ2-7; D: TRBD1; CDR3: CASRTDRGNSYEQYF; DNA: TGTGCCAGCAGAACCGACAGGGGAAACTCCTACGAGCAGTACTTC
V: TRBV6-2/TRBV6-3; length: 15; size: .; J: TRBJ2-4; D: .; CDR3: CASSSYQLAKNIQYF; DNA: TGTGCCAGCAGTTCTTATCAGCTAGCCAAAAACATTCAGTACTTC
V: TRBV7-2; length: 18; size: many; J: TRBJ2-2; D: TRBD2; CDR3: CASSLAKRLAGITGELFF; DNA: TGTGCCAGCAGCTTAGCAAAAAGACTAGCGGGGATCACCGGGGAGCTGTTTTTT
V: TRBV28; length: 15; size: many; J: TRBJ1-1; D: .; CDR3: CASTNEQGLNTEAFF; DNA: TGTGCCAGCACTAATGAACAGGGTTTGAACACTGAAGCTTTCTTT
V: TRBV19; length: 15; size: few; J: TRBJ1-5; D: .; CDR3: CASSTRRGADQPQHF; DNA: TGTGCCAGTAGTACCCGGAGGGGGGCCGATCAGCCCCAGCATTTT
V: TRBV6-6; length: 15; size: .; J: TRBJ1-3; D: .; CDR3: CASSYMGFSGNTIYF; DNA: TGTGCCAGCAGTTACATGGGTTTCTCTGGAAACACCATATATTTT
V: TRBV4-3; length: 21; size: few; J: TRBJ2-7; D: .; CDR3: CASSQERVVGGGTGIPYEQYF; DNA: TGCGCCAGCAGCCAAGAAAGGGTGGTAGGGGGAGGGACAGGCATCCCCTACGAGCAGTACTTC
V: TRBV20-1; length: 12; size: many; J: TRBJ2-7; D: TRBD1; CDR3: CSARDGTAEQYF; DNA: TGCAGTGCTAGAGACGGGACAGCCGAGCAGTACTTC
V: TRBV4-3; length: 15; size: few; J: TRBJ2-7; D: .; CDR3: CASSQGTENSYEQYF; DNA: TGCGCCAGCAGCCAAGGGACCGAGAACTCCTACGAGCAGTACTTC
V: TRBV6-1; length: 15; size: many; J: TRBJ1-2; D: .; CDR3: CASSLGGSVWLGYTF; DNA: TGTGCCAGCTCCCTCGGTGGCAGCGTGTGGCTCGGCTACACCTTC
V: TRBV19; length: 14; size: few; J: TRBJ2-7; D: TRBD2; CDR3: CASEVTSGRHEQYF; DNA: TGTGCCAGTGAAGTGACTAGCGGGAGACACGAGCAGTACTTC
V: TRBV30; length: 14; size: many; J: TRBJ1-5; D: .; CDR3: CAWSRGQSNQPQHF; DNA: TGTGCCTGGAGTCGCGGACAGAGTAATCAGCCCCAGCATTTT
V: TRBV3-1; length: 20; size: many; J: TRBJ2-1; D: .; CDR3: CASTQKPPPLRVSAYNEQFF; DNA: TGTGCCAGCACGCAGAAACCCCCCCCTCTCAGGGTATCGGCCTACAATGAGCAGTTCTTC
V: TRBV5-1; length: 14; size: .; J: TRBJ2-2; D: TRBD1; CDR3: CASSDGQGAQELFF; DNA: TGCGCCAGCAGCGACGGACAGGGGGCTCAAGAGCTGTTTTTT
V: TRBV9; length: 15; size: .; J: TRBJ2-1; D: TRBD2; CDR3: CASSGDSGRAGEQFF; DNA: TGTGCCAGCAGCGGTGATAGCGGGAGGGCCGGGGAGCAGTTCTTC
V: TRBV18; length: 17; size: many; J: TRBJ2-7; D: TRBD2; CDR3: CASSPPGLAGSTHEQYF; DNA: TGTGCCAGCTCACCACCCGGACTAGCGGGGTCAACGCACGAGCAGTACTTC
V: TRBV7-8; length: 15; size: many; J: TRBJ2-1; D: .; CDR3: CASSSSGYSYNEQFF; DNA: TGTGCCAGCAGCTCCAGTGGATACTCCTACAATGAGCAGTTCTTC
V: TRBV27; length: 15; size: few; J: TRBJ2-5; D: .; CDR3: CASSLGGARLETQYF; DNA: TGTGCCAGCAGTTTAGGGGGAGCTCGGTTGGAGACCCAGTACTTC
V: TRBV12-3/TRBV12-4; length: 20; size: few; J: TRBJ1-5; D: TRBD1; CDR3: CASSSHLGGQGGLGNQPQHF; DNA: TGTGCCAGCAGTTCTCACTTGGGGGGACAGGGTGGTTTGGGCAATCAGCCCCAGCATTTT
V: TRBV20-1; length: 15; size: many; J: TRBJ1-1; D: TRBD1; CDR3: CSAIPRDRGGTEAFF; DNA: TGCAGTGCCATCCCCCGGGACAGGGGGGGTACTGAAGCTTTCTTT
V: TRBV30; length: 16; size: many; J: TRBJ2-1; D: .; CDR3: CAWSRIAGPRGQKQFF; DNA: TGTGCCTGGAGTAGAATAGCGGGACCAAGGGGACAGAAGCAGTTCTTC
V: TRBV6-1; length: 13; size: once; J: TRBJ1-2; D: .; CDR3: CASSEEQLDGYTF; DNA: TGTGCCAGCAGTGAAGAACAGCTTGATGGCTACACCTTC
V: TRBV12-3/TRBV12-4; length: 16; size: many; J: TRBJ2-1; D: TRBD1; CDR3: CASSLKTGGMSNEQFF; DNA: TGTGCCAGCAGTTTAAAGACAGGGGGTATGAGCAATGAGCAGTTCTTC
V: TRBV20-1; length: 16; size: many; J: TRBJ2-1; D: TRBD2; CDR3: CSASPSGRAQGNEQFF; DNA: TGCAGTGCTAGTCCTAGCGGGAGGGCCCAGGGAAATGAGCAGTTCTTC
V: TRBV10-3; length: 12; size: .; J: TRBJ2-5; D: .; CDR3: CAIRGAGETQYF; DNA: TGTGCCATCCGCGGGGCGGGGGAGACCCAGTACTTC
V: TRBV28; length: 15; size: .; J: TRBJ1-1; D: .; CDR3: CASSFPGAENTEAFF; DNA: TGTGCCAGCAGTTTTCCGGGGGCGGAGAACACTGAAGCTTTCTTT
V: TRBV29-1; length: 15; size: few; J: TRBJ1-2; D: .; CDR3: CSVEDYIGGDYGYTF; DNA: TGCAGCGTTGAAGACTACATAGGGGGGGACTATGGCTACACCTTC